This is a list of T cell receptor beta chains from one sample in a study. Using its own MiXCR run on the 5' RACE reads, TCRdb lists one record per CDR3 protein. There are tens of thousands of distinct CDR3 sequences in the sample; 26% occur only once, and 2% to 2.5% lies in the top ten. Material for sequencing was tumor-infiltrating Tregs sorted from the breast tumor. All receptors come from a female donor with breast cancer. Each CDR3 is given with its conserved first and last residue. A D gene is named only where the DNA matches it firmly. Size tells how often a clone was seen (once, few, many) or the class of an expanded clone, and some rows leave it out.

TRBJ1-6	few	TRBV6-6	TRBD1	TGTGCCAGCAGTTCAATCGTCTCGGGACAGACCAATTCACCCCTCCACTTT	CASSSIVSGQTNSPLHF
TRBJ1-1	many	TRBV5-1	.	TGCGCCAGCAGCTTGGAGGGGAACACTGAAGCTTTCTTT	CASSLEGNTEAFF
TRBJ2-3	.	TRBV28	.	TGTGCCAGCACCATAGGGGGGTTAACAGATACGCAGTATTTT	CASTIGGLTDTQYF
TRBJ1-2	.	TRBV7-3	TRBD1	TGTGCCAGCAGCGCACGCCAGGGGGCGAGTATATCATATGGCTACACCTTC	CASSARQGASISYGYTF
TRBJ2-3	few	TRBV18	.	TGTGCCAGCTCACCACGCCAGGGCAGCACAGATACGCAGTATTTT	CASSPRQGSTDTQYF
TRBJ1-1	.	TRBV7-2	TRBD1	TGTGCCAGCAGCTCGACAGGGGGCTGGAGCACTGAAGCTTTCTTT	CASSSTGGWSTEAFF
TRBJ2-3	.	TRBV15	.	TGTGCCACCAGCAGAGATAGTCTGGGACTGAACAATCAGCCCCAGTATTTT	CATSRDSLGLNNQPQYF
TRBJ2-1	many	TRBV5-1	TRBD2	TGCGCCAGCAGCCAACGGGGGGGAGTGAGCTCCTACAATGAGCAGTTCTTC	CASSQRGGVSSYNEQFF
TRBJ1-1	many	TRBV6-2/TRBV6-3	TRBD1	TGTGCCAGCATAGGACAGGTCAAAGCTTTCTTT	CASIGQVKAFF
TRBJ1-2	few	TRBV9	TRBD1	TGTGCCAGCAGCGCCGGACAGGCCCCCGTCTACACCTTC	CASSAGQAPVYTF
TRBJ1-1	.	TRBV5-1	.	TGCGCCAGCAGCTTAGGGGGTTCCGCGAACACTGAAGCTTTCTTT	CASSLGGSANTEAFF
TRBJ2-2	few	TRBV20-1	TRBD1	TGCAGTCCGGACAGGGGGATTCCCGGGGAGCTGTTTTTT	CSPDRGIPGELFF
TRBJ2-7	few	TRBV20-1	TRBD1	TGCAGTGCTAGAGAACCGGCAGGGGGCCCCTACGAGCAGTACTTC	CSAREPAGGPYEQYF
TRBJ2-7	many	TRBV15	TRBD2	TGTGCCACCAGCAGAGATTTCCGCGGGACTACGGACGAGCAGTACTTC	CATSRDFRGTTDEQYF
TRBJ1-2	.	TRBV20-1	.	TGCAGTGCTAAAACCGACGGTGGCTACACCTTC	CSAKTDGGYTF
TRBJ1-6	.	TRBV19	.	TGTGCCAGTAGGAGGACTTTGGAGAATTCACCCCTCCACTTT	CASRRTLENSPLHF
TRBJ2-3	medium-sized	TRBV7-2	.	TGTGCCAGCAGCTTGAAAAGTTTCGGGACAGATACGCAGTATTTT	CASSLKSFGTDTQYF
TRBJ2-5	.	TRBV6-5	.	TGTGCCAGCACCCTGCGGGAGACCCAGTACTTC	CASTLRETQYF
TRBJ1-1	many	TRBV6-1	.	TGTGCCAGCAGTGTAAGACGGGACTTGAACACTGAAGCTTTCTTT	CASSVRRDLNTEAFF
TRBJ1-2	many	TRBV12-3/TRBV12-4	TRBD1	TGTGCCAGCAGTCTTAGGACAGGTCGCGGCTATGGCTACACCTTC	CASSLRTGRGYGYTF
TRBJ2-7	.	TRBV10-1	.	TGCGCCATAGAGTTATACGAGCAGTACTTC	CAIELYEQYF
TRBJ1-5	.	TRBV25-1	.	TGTGCCAGCAGTGAGGACGGATATAGCAATCAGCCCCAGCATTTT	CASSEDGYSNQPQHF
TRBJ1-5	few	TRBV25-1	.	TGTGCCAGCAGTGACAGGGGCGGCAATCAGCCCCAGCATTTT	CASSDRGGNQPQHF
TRBJ2-7	few	TRBV4-2	TRBD1	TGTGCCAGCAGCCGAGAGGGACAGGGGAGCTCCTACGAGCAGTACTTC	CASSREGQGSSYEQYF
TRBJ2-5	.	TRBV7-2	TRBD2	TGTGCCAGCAGCTTAGCGGGAGGATGGGGACTAGCGGGAGCACGGGAGACCCAGTACTTC	CASSLAGGWGLAGARETQYF